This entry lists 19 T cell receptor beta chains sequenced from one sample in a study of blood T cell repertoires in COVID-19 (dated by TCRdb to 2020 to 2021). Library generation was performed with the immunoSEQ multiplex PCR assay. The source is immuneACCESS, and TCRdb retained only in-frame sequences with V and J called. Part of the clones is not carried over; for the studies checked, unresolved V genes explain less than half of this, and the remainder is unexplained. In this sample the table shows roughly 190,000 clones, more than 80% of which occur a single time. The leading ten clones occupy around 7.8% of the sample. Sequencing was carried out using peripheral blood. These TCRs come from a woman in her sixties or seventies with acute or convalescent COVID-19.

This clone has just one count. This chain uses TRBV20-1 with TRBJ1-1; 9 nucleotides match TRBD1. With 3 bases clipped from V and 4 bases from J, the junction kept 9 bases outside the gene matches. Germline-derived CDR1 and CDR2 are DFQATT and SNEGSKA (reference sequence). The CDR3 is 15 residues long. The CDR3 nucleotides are TGCAGTGCTAGTCCCGGGACAGGGTTGGTCACTGAAGCTTTCTTT. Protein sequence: CSASPGTGLVTEAFF.

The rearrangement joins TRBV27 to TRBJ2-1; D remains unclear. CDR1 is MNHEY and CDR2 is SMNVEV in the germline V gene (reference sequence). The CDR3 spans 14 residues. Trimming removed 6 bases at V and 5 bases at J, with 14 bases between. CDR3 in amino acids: CASSLGGAHNEQFF. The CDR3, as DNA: TGTGCCAGCAGCCTAGGTGGCGCCCACAATGAGCAGTTCTTC.

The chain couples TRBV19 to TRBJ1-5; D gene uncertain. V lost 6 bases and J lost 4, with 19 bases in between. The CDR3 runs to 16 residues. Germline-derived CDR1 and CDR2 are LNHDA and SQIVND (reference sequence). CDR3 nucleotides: TGTGCCAGTAGCGGGTCCACGCCGGGATATAATCAGCCCCAGCATTTT. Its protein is CASSGSTPGYNQPQHF. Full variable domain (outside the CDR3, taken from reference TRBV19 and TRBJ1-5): DGGITQSPKYLFRKEGQNVTLSCEQNLNHDAMYWYRQDPGQGLRLIYYSQIVNDFQKGDIAEGYSVSREKKESFPLTVTSAQKNPTAFYLCASSGSTPGYNQPQHFGDGTRLSIL.

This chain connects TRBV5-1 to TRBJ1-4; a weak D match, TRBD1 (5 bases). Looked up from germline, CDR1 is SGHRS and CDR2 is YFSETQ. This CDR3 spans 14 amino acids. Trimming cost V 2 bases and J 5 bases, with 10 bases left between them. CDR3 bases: TGCGCCAGCAGCTTAGGGGCTATAAATGAAAAACTGTTTTTT. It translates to CASSLGAINEKLFF.

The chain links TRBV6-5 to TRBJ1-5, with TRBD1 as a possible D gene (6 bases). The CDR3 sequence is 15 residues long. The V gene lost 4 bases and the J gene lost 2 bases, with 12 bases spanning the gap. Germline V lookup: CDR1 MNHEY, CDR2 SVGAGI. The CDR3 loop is CASSSQGKGNQPQHF. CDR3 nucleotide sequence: TGTGCCAGCAGTTCTCAGGGGAAAGGCAATCAGCCCCAGCATTTT.

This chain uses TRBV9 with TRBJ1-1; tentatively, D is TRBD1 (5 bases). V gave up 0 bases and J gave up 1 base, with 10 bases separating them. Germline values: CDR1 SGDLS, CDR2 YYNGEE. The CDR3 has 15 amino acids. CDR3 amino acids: CASSVEGRANTEAFF. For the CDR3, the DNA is TGTGCCAGCAGCGTAGAGGGCAGGGCGAACACTGAAGCTTTCTTT.

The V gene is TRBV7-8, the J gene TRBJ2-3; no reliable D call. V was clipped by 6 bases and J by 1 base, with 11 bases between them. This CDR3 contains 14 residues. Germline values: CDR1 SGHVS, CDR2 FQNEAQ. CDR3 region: CASSSRLRTDTQYF. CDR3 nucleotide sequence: TGTGCCAGCAGTTCTAGACTCCGCACAGATACGCAGTATTTT.

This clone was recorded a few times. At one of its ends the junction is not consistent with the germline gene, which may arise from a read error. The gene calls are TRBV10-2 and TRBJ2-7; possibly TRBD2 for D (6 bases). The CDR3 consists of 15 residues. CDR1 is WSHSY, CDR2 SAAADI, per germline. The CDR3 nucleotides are TGCGCCAGCAGAGAGTGGGCGGGGAGTCTTGGGGAGCAGTACTTC. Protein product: CASREWAGSLGEQYF.

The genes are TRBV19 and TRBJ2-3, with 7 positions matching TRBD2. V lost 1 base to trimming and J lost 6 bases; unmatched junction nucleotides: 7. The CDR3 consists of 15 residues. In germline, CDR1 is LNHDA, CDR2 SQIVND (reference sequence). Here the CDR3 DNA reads TGTGCCAGTAGTATAGGATCCGGGAGGTCGGATACGCAGTATTTT. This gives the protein CASSIGSGRSDTQYF.

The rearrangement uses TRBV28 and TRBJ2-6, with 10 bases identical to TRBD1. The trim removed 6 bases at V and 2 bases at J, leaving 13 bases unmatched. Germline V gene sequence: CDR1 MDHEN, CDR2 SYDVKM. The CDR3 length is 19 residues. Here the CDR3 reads CASRHTGTGVGTGANVLTF. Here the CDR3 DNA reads TGTGCCAGCAGGCACACCGGGACAGGGGTAGGAACTGGGGCCAACGTCCTGACTTTC.

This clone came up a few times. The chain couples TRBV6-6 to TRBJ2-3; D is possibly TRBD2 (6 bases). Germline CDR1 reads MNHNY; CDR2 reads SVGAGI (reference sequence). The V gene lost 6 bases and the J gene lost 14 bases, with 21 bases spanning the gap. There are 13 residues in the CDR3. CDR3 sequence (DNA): TGTGCCAGCAGCCTGCCGGGACTTCCACGCCCGTATTTT. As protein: CASSLPGLPRPYF.

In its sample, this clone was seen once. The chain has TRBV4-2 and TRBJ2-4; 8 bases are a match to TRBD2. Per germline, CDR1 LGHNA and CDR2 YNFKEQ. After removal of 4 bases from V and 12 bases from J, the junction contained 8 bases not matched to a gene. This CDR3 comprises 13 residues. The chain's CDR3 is CASSPQAGETQYF. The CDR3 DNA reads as TGTGCCAGCAGCCCCCAAGCGGGGGAGACTCAGTACTTC.

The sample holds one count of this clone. The CDR3 loop is CATSRTGGSGGYTF. The CDR3 nucleotides are TGTGCCACCTCTAGGACAGGGGGGTCGGGTGGCTACACCTTC. The chain links TRBV24-1 to TRBJ1-2; TRBD1 aligns across 10 bases. The CDR3 is 14 amino acids. J lost 7 bases, V lost 9 bases, and 10 bases had no gene match. Germline V gives CDR1 KGHDR, CDR2 SFDVKD.

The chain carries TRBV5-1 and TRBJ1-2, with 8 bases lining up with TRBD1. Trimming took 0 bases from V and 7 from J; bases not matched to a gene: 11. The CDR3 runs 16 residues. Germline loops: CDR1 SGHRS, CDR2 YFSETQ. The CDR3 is CASSLAGSGTGLGYTF. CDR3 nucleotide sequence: TGCGCCAGCAGCTTGGCTGGCTCCGGGACAGGCCTTGGCTACACCTTC.

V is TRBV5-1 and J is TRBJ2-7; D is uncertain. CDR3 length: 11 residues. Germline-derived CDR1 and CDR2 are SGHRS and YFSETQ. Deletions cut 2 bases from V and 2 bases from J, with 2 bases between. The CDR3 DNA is TGCGCCAGCAGCTTTACCTACGAGCAGTACTTC. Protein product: CASSFTYEQYF.

This CDR3 is CASSLISSGDDNEQFF. CDR3 in DNA: TGTGCCAGCAGCTTAATTTCTAGCGGGGACGACAATGAGCAGTTCTTC. The V and J genes are TRBV7-2 and TRBJ2-1; TRBD2 agrees at 9 bases. The CDR3 covers 16 residues. The germline gives CDR1 SGHTA, CDR2 FQGNSA. V lost 2 bases to trimming and J lost 5 bases; unmatched junction nucleotides: 7.

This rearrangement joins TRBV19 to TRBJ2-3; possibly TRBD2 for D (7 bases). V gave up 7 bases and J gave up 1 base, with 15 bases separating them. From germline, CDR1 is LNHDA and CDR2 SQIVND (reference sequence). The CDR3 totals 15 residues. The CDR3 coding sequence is TGTGCCAGTACCCCGGGGGGCCGGGGCACAGATACGCAGTATTTT. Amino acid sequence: CASTPGGRGTDTQYF.

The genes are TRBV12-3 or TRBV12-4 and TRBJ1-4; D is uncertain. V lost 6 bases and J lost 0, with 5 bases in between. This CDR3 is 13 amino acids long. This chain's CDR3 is CASRETTNEKLFF. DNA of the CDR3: TGTGCCAGCAGAGAGACAACTAATGAAAAACTGTTTTTT.

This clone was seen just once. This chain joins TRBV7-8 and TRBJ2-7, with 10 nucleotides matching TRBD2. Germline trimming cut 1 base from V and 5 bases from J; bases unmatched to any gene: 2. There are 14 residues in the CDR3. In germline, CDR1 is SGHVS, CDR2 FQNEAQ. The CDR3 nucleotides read TGTGCCAGCAGCTTAGGAGCGGGAGGGAACGAGCAGTACGTC. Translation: CASSLGAGGNEQYV.